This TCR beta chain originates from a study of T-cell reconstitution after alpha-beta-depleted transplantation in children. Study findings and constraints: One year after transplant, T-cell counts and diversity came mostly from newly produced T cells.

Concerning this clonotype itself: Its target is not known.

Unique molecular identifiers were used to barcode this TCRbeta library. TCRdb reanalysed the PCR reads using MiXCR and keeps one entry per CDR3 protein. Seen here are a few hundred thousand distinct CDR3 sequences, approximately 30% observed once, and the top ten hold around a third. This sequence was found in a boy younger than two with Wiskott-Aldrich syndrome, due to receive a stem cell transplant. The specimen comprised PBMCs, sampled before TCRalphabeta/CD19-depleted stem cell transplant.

This chain's CDR3 is CASSWTQGDNEQFF. In DNA, the CDR3 is TGTGCCAGCAGTTGGACTCAGGGCGACAATGAGCAGTTCTTC. The chain recombines TRBV2 with TRBJ2-1; D tentatively reads TRBD1 or TRBD2 (5 bases each). This CDR3 contains 14 residues. The germline V and J ends were trimmed by 5 bases and 5 bases, with 13 bases remaining between them. Germline lookup yields CDR1 SNHLY and CDR2 FYNNEI.